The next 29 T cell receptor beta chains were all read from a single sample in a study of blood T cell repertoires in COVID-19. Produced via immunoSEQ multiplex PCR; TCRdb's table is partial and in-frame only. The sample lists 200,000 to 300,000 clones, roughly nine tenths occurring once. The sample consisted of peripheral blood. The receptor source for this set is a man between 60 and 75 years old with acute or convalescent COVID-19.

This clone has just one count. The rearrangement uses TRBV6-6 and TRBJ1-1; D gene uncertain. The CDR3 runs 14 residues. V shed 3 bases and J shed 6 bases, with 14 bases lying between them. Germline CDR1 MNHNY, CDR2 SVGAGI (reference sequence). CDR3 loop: CASSYGGESPEAFF. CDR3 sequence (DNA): TGTGCCAGCAGTTATGGCGGGGAGAGCCCTGAAGCTTTCTTT.

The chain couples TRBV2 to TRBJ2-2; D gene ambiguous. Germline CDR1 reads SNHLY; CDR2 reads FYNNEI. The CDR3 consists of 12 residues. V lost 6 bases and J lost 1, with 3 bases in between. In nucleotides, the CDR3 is TGTGCCAGCAGCCTGAACACCGGGGAGCTGTTTTTT. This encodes CASSLNTGELFF. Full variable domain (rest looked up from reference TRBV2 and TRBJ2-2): EPEVTQTPSHQVTQMGQEVILRCVPISNHLYFYWYRQILGQKVEFLVSFYNNEISEKSEIFDDQFSVERPDGSNFTLKIRSTKLEDSAMYFCASSLNTGELFFGEGSRLTVL.

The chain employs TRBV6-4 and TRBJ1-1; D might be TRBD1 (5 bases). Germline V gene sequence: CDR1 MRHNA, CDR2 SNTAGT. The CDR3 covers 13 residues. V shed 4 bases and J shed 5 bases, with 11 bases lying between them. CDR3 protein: CASSAEEGTEAFF. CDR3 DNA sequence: TGTGCCAGCAGTGCCGAGGAGGGGACTGAAGCTTTCTTT.

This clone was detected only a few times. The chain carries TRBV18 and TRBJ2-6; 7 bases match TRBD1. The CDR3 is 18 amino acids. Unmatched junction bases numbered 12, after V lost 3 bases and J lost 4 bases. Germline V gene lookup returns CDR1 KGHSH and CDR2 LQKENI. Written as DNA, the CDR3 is TGTGCCAGCTCACCTCTGAGACAGGGTTCTCCGGGGGCCAACGTCCTGACTTTC. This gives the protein CASSPLRQGSPGANVLTF.

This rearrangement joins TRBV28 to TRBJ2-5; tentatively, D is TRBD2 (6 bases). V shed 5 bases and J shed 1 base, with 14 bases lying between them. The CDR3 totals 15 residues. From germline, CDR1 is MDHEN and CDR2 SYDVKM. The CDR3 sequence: CASSGGTAFQETQYF. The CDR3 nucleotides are TGTGCCAGCAGTGGCGGGACCGCTTTCCAAGAGACCCAGTACTTC. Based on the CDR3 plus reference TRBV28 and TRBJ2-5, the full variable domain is DVKVTQSSRYLVKRTGEKVFLECVQDMDHENMFWYRQDPGLGLRLIYFSYDVKMKEKGDIPEGYSVSREKKERFSLILESASTNQTSMYLCASSGGTAFQETQYFGPGTRLLVL.

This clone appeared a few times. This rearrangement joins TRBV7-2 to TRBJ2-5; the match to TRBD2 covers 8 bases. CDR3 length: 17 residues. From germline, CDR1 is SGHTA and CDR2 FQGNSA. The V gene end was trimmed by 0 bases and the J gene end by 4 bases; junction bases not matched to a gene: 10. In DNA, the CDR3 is TGTGCCAGCAGCTTAGCGGCTAGCGGGTTCCTGGGAGAGACCCAGTACTTC. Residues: CASSLAASGFLGETQYF. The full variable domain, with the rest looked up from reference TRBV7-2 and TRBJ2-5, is GAGVSQSPSNKVTEKGKDVELRCDPISGHTALYWYRQSLGQGLEFLIYFQGNSAPDKSGLPSDRFSAERTGGSVSTLTIQRTQQEDSAVYLCASSLAASGFLGETQYFGPGTRLLVL.

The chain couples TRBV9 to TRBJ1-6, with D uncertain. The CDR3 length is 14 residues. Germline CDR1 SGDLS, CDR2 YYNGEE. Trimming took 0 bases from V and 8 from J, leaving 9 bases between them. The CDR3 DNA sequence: TGTGCCAGCAGCGTAGCCGTCGGGGATTCACCCCTCCACTTT. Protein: CASSVAVGDSPLHF.

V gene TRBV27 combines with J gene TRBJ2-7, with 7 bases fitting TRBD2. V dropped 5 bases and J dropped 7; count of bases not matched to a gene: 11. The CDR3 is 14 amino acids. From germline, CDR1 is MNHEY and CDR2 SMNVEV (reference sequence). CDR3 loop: CASSPLAGRGEQYF. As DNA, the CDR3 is TGTGCCAGCAGTCCCTTAGCGGGTCGAGGAGAGCAGTACTTC.

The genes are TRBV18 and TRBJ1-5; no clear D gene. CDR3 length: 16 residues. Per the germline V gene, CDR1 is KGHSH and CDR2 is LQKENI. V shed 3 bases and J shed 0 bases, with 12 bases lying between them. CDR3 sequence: CASSPNSQYSNQPQHF. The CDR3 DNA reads TGTGCCAGCTCACCCAACAGCCAATATAGCAATCAGCCCCAGCATTTT.

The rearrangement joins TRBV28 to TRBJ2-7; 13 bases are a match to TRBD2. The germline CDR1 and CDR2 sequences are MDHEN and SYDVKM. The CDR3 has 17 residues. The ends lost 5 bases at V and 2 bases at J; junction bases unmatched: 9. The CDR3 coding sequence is TGTGCCAGCAGTCTCTATGGACTAGCGGGAGTCACCTACGAGCAGTACTTC. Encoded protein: CASSLYGLAGVTYEQYF.

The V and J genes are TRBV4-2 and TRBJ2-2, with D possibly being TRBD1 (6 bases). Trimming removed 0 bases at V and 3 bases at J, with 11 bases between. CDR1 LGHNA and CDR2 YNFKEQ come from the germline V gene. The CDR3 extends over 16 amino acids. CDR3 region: CASSQDEGVDTGELFF. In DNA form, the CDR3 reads TGTGCCAGCAGCCAAGACGAGGGGGTGGACACCGGGGAGCTGTTTTTT.

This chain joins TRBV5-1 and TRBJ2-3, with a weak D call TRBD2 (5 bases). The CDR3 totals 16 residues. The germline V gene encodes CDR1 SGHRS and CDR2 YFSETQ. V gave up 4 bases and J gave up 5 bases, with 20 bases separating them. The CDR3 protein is CASSDRRRARVDTQYF. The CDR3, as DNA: TGCGCCAGCAGCGACCGAAGGCGGGCCCGGGTAGATACGCAGTATTTT.

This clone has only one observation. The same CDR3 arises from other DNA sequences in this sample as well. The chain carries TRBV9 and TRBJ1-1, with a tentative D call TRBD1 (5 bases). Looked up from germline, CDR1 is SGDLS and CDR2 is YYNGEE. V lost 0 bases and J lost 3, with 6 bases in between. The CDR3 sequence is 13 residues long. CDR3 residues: CASSVAGDTEAFF. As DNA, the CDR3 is TGTGCCAGCAGCGTAGCGGGGGACACTGAAGCTTTCTTT.

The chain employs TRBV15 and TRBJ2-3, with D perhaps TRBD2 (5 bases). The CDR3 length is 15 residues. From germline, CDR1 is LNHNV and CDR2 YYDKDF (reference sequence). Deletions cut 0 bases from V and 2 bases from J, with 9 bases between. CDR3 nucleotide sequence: TGTGCCACCAGCAGAGAACGGCTAGCCACAGATACGCAGTATTTT. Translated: CATSRERLATDTQYF.

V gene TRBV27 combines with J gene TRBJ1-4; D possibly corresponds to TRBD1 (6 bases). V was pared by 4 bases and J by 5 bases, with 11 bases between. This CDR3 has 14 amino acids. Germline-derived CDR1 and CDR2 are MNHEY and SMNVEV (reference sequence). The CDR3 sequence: CASSYQGINEKLFF. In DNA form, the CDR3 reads TGTGCCAGCAGTTATCAGGGGATAAATGAAAAACTGTTTTTT.

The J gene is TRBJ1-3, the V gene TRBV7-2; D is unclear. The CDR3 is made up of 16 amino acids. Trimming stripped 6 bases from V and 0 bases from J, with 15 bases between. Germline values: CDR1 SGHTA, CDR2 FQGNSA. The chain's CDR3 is CASSPTGGNSGNTIYF. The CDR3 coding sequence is TGTGCCAGCAGTCCAACGGGTGGAAACTCTGGAAACACCATATATTTT.

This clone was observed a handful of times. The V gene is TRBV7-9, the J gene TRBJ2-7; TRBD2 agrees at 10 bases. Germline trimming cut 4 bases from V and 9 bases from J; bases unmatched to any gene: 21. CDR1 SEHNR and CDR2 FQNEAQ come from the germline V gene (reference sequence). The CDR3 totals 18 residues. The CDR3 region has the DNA TGTGCCAGCAGCTCACCCCTAAATTCACTAGCGGGAAATATGGGGCAGTACTTC. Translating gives CASSSPLNSLAGNMGQYF. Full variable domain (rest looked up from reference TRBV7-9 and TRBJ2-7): DTGVSQNPRHKITKRGQNVTFRCDPISEHNRLYWYRQTLGQGPEFLTYFQNEAQLEKSRLLSDRFSAERPKGSFSTLEIQRTEQGDSAMYLCASSSPLNSLAGNMGQYFGPGTRLTVT.

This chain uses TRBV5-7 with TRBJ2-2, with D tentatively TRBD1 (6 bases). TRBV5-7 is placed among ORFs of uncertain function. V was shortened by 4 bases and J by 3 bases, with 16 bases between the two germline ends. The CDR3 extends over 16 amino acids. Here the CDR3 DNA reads TGTGCCAGCAGCCTCGTCGAGGGGGTGGACACCGGGGAGCTGTTTTTT. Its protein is CASSLVEGVDTGELFF.

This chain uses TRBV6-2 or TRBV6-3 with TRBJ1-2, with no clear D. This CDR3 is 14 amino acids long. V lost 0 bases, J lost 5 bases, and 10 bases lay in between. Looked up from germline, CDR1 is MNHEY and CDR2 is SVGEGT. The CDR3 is CASSYSQRSYGYTF. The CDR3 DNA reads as TGTGCCAGCAGTTACTCGCAGCGTTCTTATGGCTACACCTTC.

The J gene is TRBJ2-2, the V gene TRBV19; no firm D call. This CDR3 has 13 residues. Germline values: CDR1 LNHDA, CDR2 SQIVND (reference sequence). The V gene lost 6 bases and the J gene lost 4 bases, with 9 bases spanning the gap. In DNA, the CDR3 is TGTGCCAGTAGGGGCTTAGGCACCGGGGAGCTGTTTTTT. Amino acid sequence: CASRGLGTGELFF.

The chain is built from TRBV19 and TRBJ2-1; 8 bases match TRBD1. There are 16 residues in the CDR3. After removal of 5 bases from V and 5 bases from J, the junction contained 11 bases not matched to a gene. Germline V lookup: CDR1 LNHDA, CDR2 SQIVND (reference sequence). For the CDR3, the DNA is TGTGCCAGTAGTGCCGGGACAGGTGGGATGGACAATGAGCAGTTCTTC. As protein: CASSAGTGGMDNEQFF.

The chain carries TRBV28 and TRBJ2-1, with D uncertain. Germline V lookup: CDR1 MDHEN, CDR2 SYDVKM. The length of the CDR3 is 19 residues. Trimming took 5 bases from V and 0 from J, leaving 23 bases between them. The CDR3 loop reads CASSDFFHTPKSSYNEQFF. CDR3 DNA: TGTGCCAGCAGTGACTTTTTCCACACCCCGAAGAGCTCCTACAATGAGCAGTTCTTC.

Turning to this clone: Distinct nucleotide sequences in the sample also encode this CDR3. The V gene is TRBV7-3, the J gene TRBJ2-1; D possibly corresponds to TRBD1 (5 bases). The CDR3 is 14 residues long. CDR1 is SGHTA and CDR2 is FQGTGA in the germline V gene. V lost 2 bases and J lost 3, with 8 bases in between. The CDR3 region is CASSLGAGYNEQFF. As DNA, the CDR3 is TGTGCCAGCAGCTTAGGGGCTGGCTACAATGAGCAGTTCTTC.

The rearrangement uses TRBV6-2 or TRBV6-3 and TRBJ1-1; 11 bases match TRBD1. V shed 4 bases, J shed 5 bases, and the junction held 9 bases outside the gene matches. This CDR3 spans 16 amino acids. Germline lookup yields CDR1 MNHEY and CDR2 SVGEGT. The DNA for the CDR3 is TGTGCCAGCAGTTCAAAGAGGACAGGGGGCCGGACTGAAGCTTTCTTT. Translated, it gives CASSSKRTGGRTEAFF.

CDR3 sequence reads: CASSQDIGLGGDTQYF. In nucleotides, the CDR3 is TGCGCCAGCAGCCAAGATATAGGGCTAGGCGGGGATACGCAGTATTTT. The chain joins TRBV4-1 to TRBJ2-3; D is perhaps TRBD2 (5 bases). This CDR3 has 16 residues. Germline V lookup: CDR1 MGHRA, CDR2 YSYEKL. V dropped 0 bases and J dropped 6 bases, with 16 bases sitting between them.

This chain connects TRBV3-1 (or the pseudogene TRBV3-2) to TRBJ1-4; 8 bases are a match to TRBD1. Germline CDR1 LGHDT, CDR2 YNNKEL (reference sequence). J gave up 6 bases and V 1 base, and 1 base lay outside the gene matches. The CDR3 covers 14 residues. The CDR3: CASSQAGGYEKLFF. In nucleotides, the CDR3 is TGTGCCAGCAGCCAAGCAGGGGGCTATGAAAAACTGTTTTTT.

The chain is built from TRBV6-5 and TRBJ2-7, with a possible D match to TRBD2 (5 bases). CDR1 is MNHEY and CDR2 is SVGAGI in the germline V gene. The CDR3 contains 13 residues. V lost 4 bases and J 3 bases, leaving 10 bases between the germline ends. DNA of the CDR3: TGTGCCAGCAGTTCGCCCGGGGACTACGAGCAGTACTTC. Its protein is CASSSPGDYEQYF.

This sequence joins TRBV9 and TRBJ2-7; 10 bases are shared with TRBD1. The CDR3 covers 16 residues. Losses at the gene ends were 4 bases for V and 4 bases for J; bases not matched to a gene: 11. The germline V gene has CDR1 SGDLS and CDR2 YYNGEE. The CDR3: CASSSAGTGDFYEQYF. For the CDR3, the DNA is TGTGCCAGCAGCTCGGCTGGGACAGGGGATTTTTACGAGCAGTACTTC. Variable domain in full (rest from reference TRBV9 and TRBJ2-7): DSGVTQTPKHLITATGQRVTLRCSPRSGDLSVYWYQQSLDQGLQFLIQYYNGEERAKGNILERFSAQQFPDLHSELNLSSLELGDSALYFCASSSAGTGDFYEQYFGPGTRLTVT.

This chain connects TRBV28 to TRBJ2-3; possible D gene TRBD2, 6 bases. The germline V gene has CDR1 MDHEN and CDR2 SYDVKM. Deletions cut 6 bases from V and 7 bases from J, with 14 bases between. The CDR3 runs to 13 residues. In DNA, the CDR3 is TGTGCCAGCAGCCTCCCTAGCGTTTATACGCAGTATTTT. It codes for CASSLPSVYTQYF.